The 3 T cell receptor beta chains reported below all come from one sample, sequenced in a study of T cell repertoires in cytomegalovirus infection. TCRdb passed the reads through MiXCR, listing each CDR3 protein once. The data show roughly 720,000 distinct CDR3 sequences, less than 40% seen once. Sequenced: PBMCs. Every receptor here comes from a human donor in good health (CMV status not recorded). Some clones in this sample may be carry-over from other donors' samples.

The V and J genes are TRBV2 and TRBJ2-4, with no clear D. The CDR3 has 12 amino acids. Germline-derived CDR1 and CDR2 are SNHLY and FYNNEI. V dropped 3 bases and J dropped 9 bases, with 9 bases sitting between them. The CDR3 spells CASSDPFGIQYF. As DNA, the CDR3 is TGTGCCAGCAGTGATCCCTTCGGCATTCAGTACTTC.

In regard to this clonotype: The junction does not match germline at one end; this may be a read error. The chain links TRBV10-2 to TRBJ1-2; D not certain. The CDR3 extends over 12 amino acids. Germline CDR1 reads WSHSY; CDR2 reads SAAADI. CDR3 loop: CASSEGNYGYTF. The CDR3 nucleotides read TGCGCCAGCAGTGAGGGTAACTACGGCTACACCTTC.

This clonotype was detected only a few times. The CDR3 region is CASSPRQLNTEAFF. DNA for the CDR3: TGTGCCAGCAGCCCTAGACAGCTAAACACTGAAGCTTTCTTT. V and J are TRBV7-2 and TRBJ1-1; tentatively, D is TRBD1 (5 bases). V was trimmed by 5 bases and J by 2 bases, leaving 12 bases between them. There are 14 residues in the CDR3. Germline lookup yields CDR1 SGHTA and CDR2 FQGNSA.